Following are 21 T cell receptor beta chains from one sample sequenced in a study of T cell repertoires in aging, cancer and after chemotherapy. The template was genomic DNA from peripheral blood, not RNA. TRB rearrangements spanning V, D and J were amplified using mixed TRB-A/B primers. MiXCR, applied by TCRdb to the multiplex PCR reads, yields one record per CDR3 protein. This repertoire shows 2,500 to 3,500 distinct CDR3 sequences, just under 35% found once; its top ten account for less than 55%. Sequencing was performed on blood. Receptors were obtained from a human donor in good health.

This chain's CDR3 is CAWSSELSNQPQHF. CDR3 coding DNA: TGTGCCTGGAGCTCCGAACTTAGCAATCAGCCCCAGCATTTT. The rearrangement uses TRBV30 and TRBJ1-5; D not certain. Germline loops: CDR1 GTSNPN, CDR2 SVGIG (reference sequence). The germline V and J ends were trimmed by 3 bases and 0 bases, with 9 bases remaining between them. CDR3 length: 14 amino acids.

This chain links TRBV5-5 with TRBJ1-4; 7 bases align to TRBD1. Germline CDR1 is SGHKS and CDR2 is YYEKEE (reference sequence). V shed 3 bases, J shed 8 bases, and the junction held 7 bases outside the gene matches. CDR3 length: 14 residues. Here the CDR3 DNA reads TGTGCCAGCAGCTCGGGGGGACAGAACGAAAAACTGTTTTTT. It specifies CASSSGGQNEKLFF. Full variable domain (outside the CDR3, taken from reference TRBV5-5 and TRBJ1-4): DAGVTQSPTHLIKTRGQQVTLRCSPISGHKSVSWYQQVLGQGPQFIFQYYEKEERGRGNFPDRFSARQFPNYSSELNVNALLLGDSALYLCASSSGGQNEKLFFGSGTQLSVL.

Relative to its sample, this clonotype is medium-sized. The chain combines TRBV11-1 with TRBJ1-2; D is ambiguous. Per the germline V gene, CDR1 is SGHAT and CDR2 is FQDESV (reference sequence). Deletions cut 4 bases from V and 6 bases from J, with 9 bases between. The CDR3 is made up of 12 amino acids. This CDR3 reads CASSWAGDGYTF. CDR3 coding DNA: TGTGCCAGCAGCTGGGCTGGGGATGGCTACACCTTC. Based on the CDR3 plus reference TRBV11-1 and TRBJ1-2, the full variable domain is EAEVAQSPRYKITEKSQAVAFWCDPISGHATLYWYRQILGQGPELLVQFQDESVVDDSQLPKDRFSAERLKGVDSTLKIQPAELGDSAMYLCASSWAGDGYTFGSGTRLTVV.

V usage is TRBV6-6 and J usage is TRBJ2-1, with D possibly being TRBD1 (6 bases). Germline assignment: CDR1 MNHNY and CDR2 SVGAGI (reference sequence). V was cut by 4 bases and J by 7 bases, with 11 bases left in between. The CDR3 extends over 13 amino acids. CDR3: CASSSDSWNEQFF. The CDR3 nucleotides read TGTGCCAGCAGTTCGGACAGCTGGAATGAGCAGTTCTTC.

V is TRBV5-6 and J is TRBJ1-3, with a tentative D call TRBD1 (5 bases). V was pared by 4 bases and J by 2 bases, with 10 bases between. In germline, CDR1 is SGHDT, CDR2 YYEEEE. The CDR3 has 14 amino acids. CDR3 protein: CASSPRVTGNTIYF. For the CDR3, the DNA is TGTGCCAGCAGCCCCAGGGTAACTGGAAACACCATATATTTT.

V is TRBV5-1 and J is TRBJ2-7, with D possibly being TRBD1 or TRBD2 (5 bases each). V shed 4 bases and J shed 2 bases, with 13 bases lying between them. The CDR3 is made up of 14 amino acids. Germline CDR1 is SGHRS and CDR2 is YFSETQ. The CDR3 bases are TGCGCCAGCAGCGGGGACGCGGTCACCTACGAGCAGTACTTC. It codes for CASSGDAVTYEQYF.

J is TRBJ2-7 and V is TRBV11-1; TRBD1 matches 7 bases. Germline CDR1 SGHAT, CDR2 FQDESV (reference sequence). V dropped 1 base and J dropped 4; count of bases not matched to a gene: 1. The CDR3 runs 13 residues. In DNA form, the CDR3 reads TGTGCCAGCAGCTTAGAACAGGGGTACGAGCAGTACTTC. It yields the protein CASSLEQGYEQYF.

The V gene is TRBV19, the J gene TRBJ1-1; no definite D call. The germline V and J ends were trimmed by 4 bases and 1 base, with 13 bases remaining between them. The CDR3 extends over 15 amino acids. Germline assignment: CDR1 LNHDA and CDR2 SQIVND (reference sequence). The CDR3 nucleotides are TGTGCCAGTAGTACGCGGGCAGGCGCGAACACTGAAGCTTTCTTT. It yields the protein CASSTRAGANTEAFF.

As regards this clonotype: The junction shows a germline mismatch at one end, possibly a read error. The gene calls are TRBV4-3 and TRBJ2-4; tentative D call: TRBD1 (6 bases). The length of the CDR3 is 16 residues. Looked up from germline, CDR1 is LGHNA and CDR2 is YSLEER. The CDR3 is CASSQDHRASKNIQYF. Written as DNA, the CDR3 is TGTGCCAGCAGCCAGGATCACAGGGCCTCCAAAAACATTCAGTACTTC.

V gene TRBV5-5 combines with J gene TRBJ1-2; 10 bases map to TRBD1. V trimming: 6 bases; J trimming: 8 bases; junction bases outside the gene matches: 7. This CDR3 region has 13 residues. CDR1 and CDR2 from the germline V gene are SGHKS and YYEKEE (reference sequence). DNA for the CDR3: TGTGCCAGCACCATAGACAGGGGGCTCGGCTACACCTTC. This encodes CASTIDRGLGYTF.

This clonotype came up a few times. The chain recombines TRBV6-6 with TRBJ2-3, with 8 bases matching TRBD2. V shed 5 bases, J shed 1 base, and the junction held 8 bases outside the gene matches. The germline V gene has CDR1 MNHNY and CDR2 SVGAGI (reference sequence). This CDR3 has 16 amino acids. CDR3: CASSHTTSAGTDTQYF. CDR3 coding DNA: TGTGCCAGCAGTCACACGACTAGCGCGGGCACAGATACGCAGTATTTT.

The chain employs TRBV6-2 or TRBV6-3 and TRBJ2-1, with 12 positions matching TRBD2. The V segment lost 4 bases and the J segment 2 bases; nucleotides outside the gene matches: 0. CDR3 length: 15 amino acids. Germline CDR1 MNHEY, CDR2 SVGEGT. The CDR3 protein is CASSSSGGAYNEQFF. Written as DNA, the CDR3 is TGTGCCAGCAGTTCTAGCGGGGGGGCCTACAATGAGCAGTTCTTC.

The chain uses TRBV7-9 and TRBJ1-1; 8 bases are a match to TRBD1. This CDR3 comprises 15 residues. V gave up 5 bases and J gave up 5 bases; unmatched junction bases: 10. Per germline, CDR1 SEHNR and CDR2 FQNEAQ (reference sequence). The CDR3 is CASSGYRGGRTEAFF. CDR3 in DNA: TGTGCCAGCAGCGGGTACAGGGGGGGGCGGACTGAAGCTTTCTTT. The entire variable domain, with the rest obtained from reference TRBV7-9 and TRBJ1-1, is as follows: DTGVSQNPRHKITKRGQNVTFRCDPISEHNRLYWYRQTLGQGPEFLTYFQNEAQLEKSRLLSDRFSAERPKGSFSTLEIQRTEQGDSAMYLCASSGYRGGRTEAFFGQGTRLTVV.

This clonotype was seen more than once but under ten times. Here the CDR3 reads CASTSPQGTEAFF. CDR3 nucleotides: TGTGCCAGCACTTCACCGCAGGGCACTGAAGCTTTCTTT. This sequence joins TRBV6-5 and TRBJ1-1; D might be TRBD1 (5 bases). Germline V lookup: CDR1 MNHEY, CDR2 SVGAGI. V dropped 7 bases and J dropped 4 bases, with 13 bases sitting between them. The CDR3 totals 13 residues.

This clonotype was seen only a few times. The chain joins TRBV27 to TRBJ2-1, with 8 bases identical to TRBD2. Per germline, CDR1 MNHEY and CDR2 SMNVEV (reference sequence). The CDR3 runs 16 residues. V lost 3 bases and J lost 7; bases outside the gene matches: 11. The CDR3 sequence is CASSLPGGGGRNEQFF. The CDR3 DNA sequence: TGTGCCAGCAGTTTGCCCGGGGGGGGCGGAAGGAATGAGCAGTTCTTC.

V gene TRBV7-2 combines with J gene TRBJ2-3; perhaps TRBD2 as D (7 bases). This CDR3 has 14 residues. Germline-derived CDR1 and CDR2 are SGHTA and FQGNSA. V was clipped by 5 bases and J by 4 bases, with 13 bases between them. Written as DNA, the CDR3 is TGTGCCAGCAGCCCACAGGGAGGGGCAGATACGCAGTATTTT. Amino acid sequence: CASSPQGGADTQYF.

This clonotype was counted only a few times. The rearrangement joins TRBV6-2 or TRBV6-3 to TRBJ1-5, with a tentative D call TRBD1 (5 bases). Trimming took 10 bases from V and 4 from J, leaving 23 bases between them. This CDR3 has 16 amino acids. The germline gives CDR1 MNHEY, CDR2 SVGEGT. The CDR3 nucleotides are TGTGCCACCCGAGCTGGGGGGGTCCTCTTAAATCAGCCCCAGCATTTT. Protein: CATRAGGVLLNQPQHF.

In DNA, the CDR3 is TGTGCCAGCAGCCAATTCGGCTCCTACGAGCAGTACTTC. It codes for CASSQFGSYEQYF. The genes are TRBV14 and TRBJ2-7; D is uncertain. The V gene's germline CDR1 is SGHDN and CDR2 FVKESK. The V end was cut by 2 bases, the J end by 0 bases, with 5 bases between. The CDR3 totals 13 residues.

This clonotype is medium-sized in the sample. This rearrangement joins TRBV6-6 to TRBJ2-7; a weak D match, TRBD1 (5 bases). CDR3 length: 12 amino acids. Trimming stripped 5 bases from V and 3 bases from J, with 8 bases between. CDR1 is MNHNY and CDR2 is SVGAGI in the germline V gene (reference sequence). The CDR3 spells CASSDQGYEQYF. Here the CDR3 DNA reads TGTGCCAGCAGTGACCAGGGCTACGAGCAGTACTTC.

By proportion, this clonotype is large. This chain uses TRBV29-1 with TRBJ1-1, with a possible D match to TRBD1 (6 bases). There are 12 residues in the CDR3. Trimming left V 4 bases short and J 4 bases short, with 10 bases between. The germline CDR1 and CDR2 sequences are SQVTM and ANQGSEA. CDR3 nucleotides: TGCAGCGTTGGACAGGTGAGCACTGAAGCTTTCTTT. Translation gives CSVGQVSTEAFF.

This clonotype came up once. The junction does not match germline at one end; this may be a read error. The rearrangement links TRBV18 to TRBJ2-1, with a possible D match to TRBD1 (6 bases). The CDR3 totals 12 residues. Germline CDR1 and CDR2: KGHSH and LQKENI. In nucleotides, the CDR3 is TGTGCCAACTCATCTCAGGGGACTGAGCAGTTCTTC. It yields the protein CANSSQGTEQFF.